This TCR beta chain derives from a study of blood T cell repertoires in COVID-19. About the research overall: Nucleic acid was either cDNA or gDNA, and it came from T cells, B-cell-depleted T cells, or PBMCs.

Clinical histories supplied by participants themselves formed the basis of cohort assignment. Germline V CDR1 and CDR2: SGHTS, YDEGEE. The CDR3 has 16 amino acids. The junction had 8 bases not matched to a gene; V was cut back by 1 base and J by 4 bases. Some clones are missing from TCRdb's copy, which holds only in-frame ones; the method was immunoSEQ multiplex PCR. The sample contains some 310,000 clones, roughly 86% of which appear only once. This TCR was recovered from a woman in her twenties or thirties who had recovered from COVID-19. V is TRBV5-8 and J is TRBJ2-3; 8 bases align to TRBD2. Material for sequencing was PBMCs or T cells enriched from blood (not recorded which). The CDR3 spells CASSLSGGRSPDTQYF. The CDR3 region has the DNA TGTGCCAGCAGCTTGTCGGGCGGGAGGTCCCCAGATACGCAGTATTTT.